The present T cell receptor (beta chain) was sequenced within a study of T-cell reconstitution after alpha-beta-depleted transplantation in children. Findings of the study overall: Two months or so post-transplant, alpha-beta T cells reportedly derived from several hundred expanded graft clones. At the one-year point after transplant, T-cell counts and TCRbeta diversity were found to come mostly from T cells that had been newly produced. Surviving recipient T cells and intrathymic progenitors accounted for some patients' high TCRbeta diversity at day 60.

Of note for this clonotype: Its matching antigen is unknown.

V lost 5 bases and J 0 bases, leaving 11 bases between the germline ends. The CDR3 sequence is 13 residues long. CDR1 is DFQATT and CDR2 is SNEGSKA in the germline V gene (reference sequence). Unique molecular identifiers were incorporated during preparation of the TCRbeta library. TCRdb re-derived calls from the PCR reads in MiXCR, one entry per CDR3 protein. The sample includes fewer than 550,000 distinct CDR3 sequences, over 9.5% of them seen just once. This TCR came from a female patient between 2 and 15 years old who had a stem cell transplant for aplastic anemia, so the T cells may come from the graft donor. The material was PBMCs, mostly from graft donor cells, obtained 180 days after TCRalphabeta/CD19-depleted stem cell transplant. The chain employs TRBV20-1 and TRBJ2-7; D is possibly TRBD1 (6 bases). The CDR3 region is CSAGKGDSYEQYV. The CDR3 nucleotides read TGCAGTGCTGGTAAGGGGGACTCCTACGAGCAGTACGTC.